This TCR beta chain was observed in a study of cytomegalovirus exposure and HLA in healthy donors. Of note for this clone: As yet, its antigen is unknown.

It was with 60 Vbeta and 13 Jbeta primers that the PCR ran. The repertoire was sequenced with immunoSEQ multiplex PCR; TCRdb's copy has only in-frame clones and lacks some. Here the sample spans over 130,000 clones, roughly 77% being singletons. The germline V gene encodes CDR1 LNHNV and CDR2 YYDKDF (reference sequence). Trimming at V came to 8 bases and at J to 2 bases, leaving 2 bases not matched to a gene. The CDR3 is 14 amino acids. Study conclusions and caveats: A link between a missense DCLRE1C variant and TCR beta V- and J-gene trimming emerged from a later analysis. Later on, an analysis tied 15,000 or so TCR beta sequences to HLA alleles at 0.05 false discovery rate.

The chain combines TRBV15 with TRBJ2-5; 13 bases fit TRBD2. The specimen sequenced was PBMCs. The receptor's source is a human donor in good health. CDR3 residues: CATGTSGKQETQYF. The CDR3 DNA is TGTGCCACCGGGACTAGCGGGAAACAAGAGACCCAGTACTTC.